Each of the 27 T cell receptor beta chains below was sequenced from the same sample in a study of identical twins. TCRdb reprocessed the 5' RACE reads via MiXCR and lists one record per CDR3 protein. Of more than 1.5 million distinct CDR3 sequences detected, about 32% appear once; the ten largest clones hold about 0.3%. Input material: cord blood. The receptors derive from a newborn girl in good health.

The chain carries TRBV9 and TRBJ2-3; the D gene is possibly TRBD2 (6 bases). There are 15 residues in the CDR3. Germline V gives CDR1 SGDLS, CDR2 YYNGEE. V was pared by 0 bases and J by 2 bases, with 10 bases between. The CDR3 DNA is TGTGCCAGCAGCGTAGCAGCGGGCTTCACAGATACGCAGTATTTT. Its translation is CASSVAAGFTDTQYF.

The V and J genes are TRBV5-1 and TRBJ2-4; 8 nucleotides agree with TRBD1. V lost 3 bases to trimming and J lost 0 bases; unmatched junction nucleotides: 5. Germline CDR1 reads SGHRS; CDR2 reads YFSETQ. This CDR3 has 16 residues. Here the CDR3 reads CASSWGQELAKNIQYF. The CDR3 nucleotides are TGCGCCAGCAGCTGGGGACAGGAGCTAGCCAAAAACATTCAGTACTTC.

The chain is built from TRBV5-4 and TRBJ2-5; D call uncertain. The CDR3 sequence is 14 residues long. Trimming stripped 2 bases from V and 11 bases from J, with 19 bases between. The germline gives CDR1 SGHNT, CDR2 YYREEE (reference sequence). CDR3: CASSFNYPDEEQYF. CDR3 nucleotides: TGTGCCAGCAGCTTCAATTACCCGGACGAGGAGCAGTACTTC.

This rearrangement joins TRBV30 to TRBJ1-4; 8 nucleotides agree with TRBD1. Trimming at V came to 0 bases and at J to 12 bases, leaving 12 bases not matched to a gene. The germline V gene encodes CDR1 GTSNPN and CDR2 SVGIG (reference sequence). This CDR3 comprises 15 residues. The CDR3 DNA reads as TGTGCCTGGAGTGTCCCCGGGACAGGTGGGATGGAACTGTTTTTT. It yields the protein CAWSVPGTGGMELFF.

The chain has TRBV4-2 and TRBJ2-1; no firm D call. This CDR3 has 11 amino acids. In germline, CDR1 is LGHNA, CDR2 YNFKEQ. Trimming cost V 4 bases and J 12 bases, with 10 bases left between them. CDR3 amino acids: CASSLDSRQFF. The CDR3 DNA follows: TGTGCCAGCAGCCTCGATAGCAGGCAGTTCTTC.

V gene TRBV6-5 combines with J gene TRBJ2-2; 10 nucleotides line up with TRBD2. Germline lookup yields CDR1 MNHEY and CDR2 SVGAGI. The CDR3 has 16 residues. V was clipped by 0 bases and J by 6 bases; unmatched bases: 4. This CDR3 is CASSYSSLAGAGELFF. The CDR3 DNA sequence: TGTGCCAGCAGTTACTCTAGCCTAGCGGGAGCCGGGGAGCTGTTTTTT.

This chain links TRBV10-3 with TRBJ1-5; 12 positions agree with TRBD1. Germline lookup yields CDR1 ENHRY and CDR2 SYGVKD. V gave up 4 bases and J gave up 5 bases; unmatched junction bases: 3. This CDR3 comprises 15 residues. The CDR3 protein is CAISGGTGGDQPQHF. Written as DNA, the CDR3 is TGTGCCATCAGTGGAGGGACAGGGGGCGATCAGCCCCAGCATTTT.

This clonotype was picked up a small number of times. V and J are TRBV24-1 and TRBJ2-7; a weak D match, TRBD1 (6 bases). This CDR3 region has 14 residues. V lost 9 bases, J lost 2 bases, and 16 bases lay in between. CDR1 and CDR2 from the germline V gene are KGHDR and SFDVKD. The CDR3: CATRSGTFPYEQYF. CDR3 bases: TGTGCCACCCGATCCGGGACATTCCCCTACGAGCAGTACTTC.

CDR3 nucleotide sequence: TGTGCCAGCAGCCGACAGGGGCCCACTGAAGCTTTCTTT. Protein: CASSRQGPTEAFF. This chain uses TRBV28 with TRBJ1-1, with 8 bases lining up with TRBD1. J was trimmed by 4 bases and V by 6 bases; bases with no gene match: 4. Germline loops: CDR1 MDHEN, CDR2 SYDVKM. The CDR3 covers 13 residues.

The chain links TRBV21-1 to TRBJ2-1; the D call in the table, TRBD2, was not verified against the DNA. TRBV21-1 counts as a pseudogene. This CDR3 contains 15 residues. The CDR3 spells CASSNPGLAFNEQFF. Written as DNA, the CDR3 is TGTGCCAGCAGCAATCCGGGACTGGCATTTAATGAGCAGTTCTTC.

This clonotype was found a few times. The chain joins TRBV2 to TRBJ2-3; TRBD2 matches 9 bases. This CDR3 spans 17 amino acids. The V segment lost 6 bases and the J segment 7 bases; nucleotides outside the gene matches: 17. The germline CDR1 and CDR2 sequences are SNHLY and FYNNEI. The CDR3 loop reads CASRDQRGGRGVNTQYF. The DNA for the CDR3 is TGTGCCAGCAGGGACCAGCGCGGCGGGAGGGGAGTGAATACGCAGTATTTT.

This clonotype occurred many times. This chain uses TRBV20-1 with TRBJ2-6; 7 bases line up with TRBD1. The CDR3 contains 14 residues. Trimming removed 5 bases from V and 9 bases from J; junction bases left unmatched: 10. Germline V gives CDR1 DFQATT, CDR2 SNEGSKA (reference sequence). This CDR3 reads CSAPIPDRYNVLTF. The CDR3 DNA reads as TGCAGTGCTCCAATACCGGACAGGTACAACGTCCTGACTTTC.

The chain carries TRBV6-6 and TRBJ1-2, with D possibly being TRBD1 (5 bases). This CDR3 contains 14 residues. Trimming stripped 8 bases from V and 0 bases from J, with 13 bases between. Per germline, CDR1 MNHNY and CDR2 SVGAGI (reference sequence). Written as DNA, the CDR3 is TGTGCCAGCGCGGGGCAGACTTCTAACTATGGCTACACCTTC. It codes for CASAGQTSNYGYTF.

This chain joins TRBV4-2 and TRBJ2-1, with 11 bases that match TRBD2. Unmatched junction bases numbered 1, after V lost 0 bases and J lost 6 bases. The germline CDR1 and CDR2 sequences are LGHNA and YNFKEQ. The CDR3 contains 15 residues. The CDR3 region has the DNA TGTGCCAGCAGCCAAGAGGGGACTAGCGGCAATGAGCAGTTCTTC. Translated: CASSQEGTSGNEQFF.

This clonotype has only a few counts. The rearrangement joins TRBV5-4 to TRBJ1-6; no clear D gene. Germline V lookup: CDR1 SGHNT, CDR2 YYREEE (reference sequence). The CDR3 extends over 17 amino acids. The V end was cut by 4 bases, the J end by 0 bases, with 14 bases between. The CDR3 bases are TGTGCCAGCAGCAGAGGCGGGCCGCCCTCCTATAATTCACCCCTCCACTTT. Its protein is CASSRGGPPSYNSPLHF. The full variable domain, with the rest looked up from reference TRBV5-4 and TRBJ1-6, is ETGVTQSPTHLIKTRGQQVTLRCSSQSGHNTVSWYQQALGQGPQFIFQYYREEENGRGNFPPRFSGLQFPNYSSELNVNALELDDSALYLCASSRGGPPSYNSPLHFGNGTRLTVT.

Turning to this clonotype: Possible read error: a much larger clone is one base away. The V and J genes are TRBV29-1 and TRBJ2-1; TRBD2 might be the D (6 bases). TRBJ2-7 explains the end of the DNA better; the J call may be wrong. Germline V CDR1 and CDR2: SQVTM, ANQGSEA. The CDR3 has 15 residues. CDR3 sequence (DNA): TGCGGCGTTGTGGGGGATAGCGGTAACCCGTACGAGCAGTACTTC. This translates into CGVVGDSGNPYEQYF.

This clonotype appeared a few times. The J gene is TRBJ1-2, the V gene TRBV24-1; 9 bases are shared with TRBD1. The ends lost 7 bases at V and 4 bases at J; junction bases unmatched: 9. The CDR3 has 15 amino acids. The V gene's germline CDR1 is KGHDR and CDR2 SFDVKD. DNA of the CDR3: TGTGCCACCAGCGGTCGGGACAGGGATTTCTATGGCTACACCTTC. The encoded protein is CATSGRDRDFYGYTF.

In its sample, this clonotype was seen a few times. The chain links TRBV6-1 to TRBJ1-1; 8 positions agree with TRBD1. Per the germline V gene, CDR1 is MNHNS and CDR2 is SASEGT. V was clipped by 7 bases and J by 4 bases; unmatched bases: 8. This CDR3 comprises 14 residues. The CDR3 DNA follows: TGTGCCAGCAATTGGCAGGGGGCCAGCACTGAAGCTTTCTTT. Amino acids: CASNWQGASTEAFF.

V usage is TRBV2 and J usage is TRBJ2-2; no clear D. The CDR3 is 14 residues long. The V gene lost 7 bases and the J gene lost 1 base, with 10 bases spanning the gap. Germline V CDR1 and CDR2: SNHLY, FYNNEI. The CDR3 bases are TGTGCCAGCAAGAGCGATGTGAACACCGGGGAGCTGTTTTTT. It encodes CASKSDVNTGELFF. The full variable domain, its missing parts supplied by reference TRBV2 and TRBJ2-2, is EPEVTQTPSHQVTQMGQEVILRCVPISNHLYFYWYRQILGQKVEFLVSFYNNEISEKSEIFDDQFSVERPDGSNFTLKIRSTKLEDSAMYFCASKSDVNTGELFFGEGSRLTVL.

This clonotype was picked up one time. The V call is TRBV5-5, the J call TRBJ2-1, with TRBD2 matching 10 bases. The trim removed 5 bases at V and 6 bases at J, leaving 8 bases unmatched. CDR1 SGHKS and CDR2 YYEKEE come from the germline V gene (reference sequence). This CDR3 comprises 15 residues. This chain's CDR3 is CASSHSGTSANEQFF. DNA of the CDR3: TGTGCCAGCAGTCATTCCGGGACTAGCGCCAATGAGCAGTTCTTC.

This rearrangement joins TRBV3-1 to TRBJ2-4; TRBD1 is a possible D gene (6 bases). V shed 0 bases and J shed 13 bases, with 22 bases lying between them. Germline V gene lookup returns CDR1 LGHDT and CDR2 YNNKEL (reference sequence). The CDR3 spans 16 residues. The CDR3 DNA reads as TGTGCCAGCAGCCAAGAAATGACAGGCCTCTTGGAAGAGCAGTACTTC. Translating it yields CASSQEMTGLLEEQYF.

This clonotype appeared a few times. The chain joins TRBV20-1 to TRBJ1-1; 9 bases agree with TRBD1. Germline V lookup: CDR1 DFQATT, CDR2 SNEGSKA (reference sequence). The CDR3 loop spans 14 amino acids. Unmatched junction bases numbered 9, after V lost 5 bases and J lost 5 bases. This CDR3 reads CSAVSTGGWTEAFF. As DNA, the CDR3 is TGCAGTGCTGTCTCCACAGGGGGCTGGACTGAAGCTTTCTTT.

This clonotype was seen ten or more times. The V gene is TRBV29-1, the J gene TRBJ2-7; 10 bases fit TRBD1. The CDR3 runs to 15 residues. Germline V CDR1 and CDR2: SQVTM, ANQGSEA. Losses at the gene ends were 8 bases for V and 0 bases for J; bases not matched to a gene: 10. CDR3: CSTGQGPPCSYEQYF. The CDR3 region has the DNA TGCAGCACGGGACAGGGGCCGCCATGCTCCTACGAGCAGTACTTC.

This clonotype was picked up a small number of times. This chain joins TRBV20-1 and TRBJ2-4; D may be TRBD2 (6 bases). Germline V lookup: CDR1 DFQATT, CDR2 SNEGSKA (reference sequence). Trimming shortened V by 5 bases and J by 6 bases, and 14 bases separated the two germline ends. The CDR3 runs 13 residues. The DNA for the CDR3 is TGCAGTGCTGAAACGGACTACTCAAACATTCAGTACTTC. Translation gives CSAETDYSNIQYF.

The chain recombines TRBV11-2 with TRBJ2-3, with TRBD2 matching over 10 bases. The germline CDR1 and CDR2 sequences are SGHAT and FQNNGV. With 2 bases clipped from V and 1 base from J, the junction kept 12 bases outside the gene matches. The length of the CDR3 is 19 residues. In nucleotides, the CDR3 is TGTGCCAGCAGCTTAATCACCCTAGCGGGGGATGGTGGCACAGATACGCAGTATTTT. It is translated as CASSLITLAGDGGTDTQYF.

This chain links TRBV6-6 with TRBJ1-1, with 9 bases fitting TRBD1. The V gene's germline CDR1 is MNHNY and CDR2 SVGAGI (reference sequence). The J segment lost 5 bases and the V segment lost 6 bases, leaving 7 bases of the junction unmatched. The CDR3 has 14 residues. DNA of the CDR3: TGTGCCAGCAGCCTATACAGGGGGCCTACTGAAGCTTTCTTT. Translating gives CASSLYRGPTEAFF.

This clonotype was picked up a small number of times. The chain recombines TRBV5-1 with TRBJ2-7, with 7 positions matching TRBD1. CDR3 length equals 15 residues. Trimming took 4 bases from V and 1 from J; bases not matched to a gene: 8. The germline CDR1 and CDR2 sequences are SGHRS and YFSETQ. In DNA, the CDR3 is TGCGCCAGCAGCCGCCGACAGGGACGGTCCTACGAGCAGTACTTC. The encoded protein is CASSRRQGRSYEQYF.